These T cell receptor beta chains were read from a single sample in a study of T cell repertoires in breast cancer. TCRdb passed the emulsion pairing reads through MiXCR, listing each CDR3 protein once. The data contain about 40,000 distinct CDR3 sequences, about 41% of them seen just once; the ten biggest clones take up approximately 57%. Sequenced material: CD8+ T cells. These receptors were taken from a pool of human donors with breast cancer or a healthy control (not recorded which). CDR3s include the opening cysteine and the closing phenylalanine or tryptophan. Fields, in order: J gene, V gene, D gene, clone size, CDR3 DNA, CDR3 protein. A D gene is named only where the DNA matches it firmly. A clone size is listed for some rows: how often the clone was seen (once, few, many), or a class if it is expanded.

TRBJ1-3 TRBV19 NA few TGTGCCAGTAGTCCACGGACGTACGGAAACACCATATATTTT CASSPRTYGNTIYF
TRBJ2-3 TRBV19 TRBD1 NA TGTGCCAGTAGTACGGGACAGCTCCTCACAGATACGCAGTATTTT CASSTGQLLTDTQYF
TRBJ1-4 TRBV20-1 NA NA TGCAGTGCTAGAAGACAAGGAAGTGAAAAACTGTTTTTT CSARRQGSEKLFF
TRBJ2-1 TRBV7-6 NA NA TGTGCCAGCAGCTTAGGTAGCTCCGACTACAATGAGCAGTTCTTC CASSLGSSDYNEQFF
TRBJ1-2 TRBV27 TRBD1 NA TGTGCCAGCAGATGGACAGGAGGCGTCTATGGCTACACCTTC CASRWTGGVYGYTF
TRBJ2-3 TRBV7-2 TRBD2 NA TGTGCCAGCAGCTTACCCCGCGGGAGGGCAGGCGGGACCGAAACAGATACGCAGTATTTT CASSLPRGRAGGTETDTQYF
TRBJ2-7 TRBV11-1 NA NA TGTGCCAGCAGCCCAAGCGCCGGGGTTCGAAAGTACTTC CASSPSAGVRKYF
TRBJ2-7 TRBV6-2/TRBV6-3 NA NA TGTGCCAGCAGCAAGAATCCTGTCCACTACGAGCAGTACTTC CASSKNPVHYEQYF
TRBJ1-5 TRBV7-8 NA many TGTGCCAGCAGCTTAGGGGTTTCAGGGGCTCAGCCCCAGCATTTT CASSLGVSGAQPQHF
TRBJ1-1 TRBV5-1 NA few TGCGCCAGCAGCTTGGCGGGCCCGAACACTGAAGCTTTCTTT CASSLAGPNTEAFF
TRBJ2-7 TRBV6-2/TRBV6-3 NA once TGTGCCAGCACTCCTCCCGGGACCGGTTCCTACGAGCAGTACTTC CASTPPGTGSYEQYF
TRBJ2-5 TRBV27 NA NA TGTGCCAGCCGTTTAACCGCGGGATCTTTGGAGACCCAGTACTTC CASRLTAGSLETQYF
TRBJ2-7 TRBV12-3/TRBV12-4 TRBD1 NA TGTGCCAGCAGCCGGGACAGACTATTCTACGAGCAGTACTTC CASSRDRLFYEQYF
TRBJ2-7 TRBV12-5 TRBD2 once TGTGCTAGTGGTTTGGTGGGACTAGCGGGTTCCTACGAGCAGTACTTC CASGLVGLAGSYEQYF
TRBJ2-1 TRBV6-5 TRBD2 few TGTGCCAGCAGTTATTCCCGAGGACTAGTCAATGAGCAGTTCTTC CASSYSRGLVNEQFF
TRBJ1-2 TRBV19 NA once TGTGCCAGTAGTAGGCTTGGGCAGGGGATCTACACCTTC CASSRLGQGIYTF
TRBJ1-2 TRBV18 NA once TGTGCCAGCTCACCACCATCAAGGGGGGATGGCTACACCTTC CASSPPSRGDGYTF
TRBJ2-1 TRBV3-1 TRBD2 NA TGTGCCAGCAGCCCGAATAGCGGGAGTGAGCAGTTCTTC CASSPNSGSEQFF
TRBJ2-3 TRBV12-3/TRBV12-4 TRBD1 NA TGTGCCAGCAGTTTCGGGACAGGGTACGCTAGCACAGATACGCAGTATTTT CASSFGTGYASTDTQYF
TRBJ1-4 TRBV12-3/TRBV12-4 NA once TGTGCCAGCAGTTTATCGGCGGAAGGTGAAAAACTGTTTTTT CASSLSAEGEKLFF
TRBJ2-2 TRBV7-9 NA NA TGTGCCAGCAGCTTAGATGTCGTGGTTGGTGGCACCGGGGAGCTGTTTTTT CASSLDVVVGGTGELFF
TRBJ1-5 TRBV6-1 NA many TGTGCCAGCAGTTTTTCCAATGGGCCAAATCAGCCCCAGCATTTT CASSFSNGPNQPQHF
TRBJ2-5 TRBV30 TRBD2 NA TGTGCCTGGTCTAAGGGGACTAGCAGTGAGACCCAGTACTTC CAWSKGTSSETQYF
TRBJ1-3 TRBV19 NA NA TGTGCCAGTACCCGGACGTCTGGAAACACCATATATTTT CASTRTSGNTIYF
TRBJ2-1 TRBV7-2 TRBD1 NA TGTGCCAGTGACAGGGGGAGCGGCAATGAGCAGTTCTTC CASDRGSGNEQFF
TRBJ2-2 TRBV27 TRBD1 few TGTGCCAGCAGTTTCGACAGGGTTAACACCGGGGAGCTGTTTTTT CASSFDRVNTGELFF
TRBJ1-2 TRBV6-1 NA NA TGTGCCAGCAGTGGCCAGCTTGCTAACTATGGCTACACCTTC CASSGQLANYGYTF
TRBJ2-4 TRBV19 NA NA TGTGCCAGTAGTATTTCCATAGCCAAAAACATTCAGTACTTC CASSISIAKNIQYF
TRBJ2-3 TRBV12-3/TRBV12-4 TRBD2 NA TGTGCCAGCAGTAGACTAGCGGAAACAGATACGCAGTATTTT CASSRLAETDTQYF
TRBJ1-1 TRBV6-1 NA many TGTGCCAGCAGGACTCAGACAGTTAACACTGAAGCTTTCTTT CASRTQTVNTEAFF
TRBJ2-2 TRBV7-3 TRBD2 NA TGTGCCAGCGGCTCAGCGGGAGGGAGCGGGGAGCTGTTTTTT CASGSAGGSGELFF
TRBJ1-2 TRBV10-3 NA NA TGTGCCATCAGTGGGAGGGAGGCGGCTTCCGTTGGAGATGGCTACACCTTC CAISGREAASVGDGYTF
TRBJ2-1 TRBV12-5 NA NA TGTGCTAGTGGTTTGACCCGTGGGGAAAGGCAGTTCTTC CASGLTRGERQFF
TRBJ1-1 TRBV7-9 TRBD1 NA TGTGCCAGCAGTGCCGGGACAGCGAACACTGAAGCTTTCTTT CASSAGTANTEAFF
TRBJ2-4 TRBV4-2 NA NA TGTGCCAGCAGCCAAGATCTGGGAAACATTCAGTACTTC CASSQDLGNIQYF
TRBJ2-1 TRBV5-1 TRBD1 NA TGCGCCAGCAGCTTGGCGGGACAGAATGAGCAGTTCTTC CASSLAGQNEQFF
TRBJ2-2 TRBV29-1 NA NA TGCAGCGGGGGCGGCAACACCGGGGAGCTGTTTTTT CSGGGNTGELFF
TRBJ2-4 TRBV6-5 NA NA TGTGCCAGCAGTTTTTCGGGCAGGGCAGCCAAAAACATTCAGTACTTC CASSFSGRAAKNIQYF
TRBJ2-3 TRBV2 NA NA TGTGCCAGCAGTGGGGGGGGGCGGACAGATACGCAGTATTTT CASSGGGRTDTQYF
TRBJ1-4 TRBV15 TRBD1 once TGTGCCACCAGCGATCTCGGAGGGGACAGGCAAAATGAAAAACTGTTTTTT CATSDLGGDRQNEKLFF
TRBJ1-2 TRBV6-1 TRBD1 few TGTGCCAGTGACAGGGGCACCCTCTATGGCTACACCTTC CASDRGTLYGYTF
TRBJ1-1 TRBV18 NA NA TGTGCCAGCTCACCGACTTGGGGTGACACTGAAGCTTTCTTT CASSPTWGDTEAFF
TRBJ1-1 TRBV10-3 NA NA TGTGCCATCAGGCACGAGACTGAAGCTTTCTTT CAIRHETEAFF
TRBJ1-1 TRBV20-1 NA NA TGCAGTGCTAGAGACGCGACAGCTATGAACACTGAAGCTTTCTTT CSARDATAMNTEAFF
TRBJ2-5 TRBV15 TRBD2 many TGTGCCACCAGCAGAGAGGGTGGCCTAGCGGCGGCGCAGCATTACTTC CATSREGGLAAAQHYF